This T cell receptor beta chain was captured in a study of cytomegalovirus exposure and HLA in healthy donors. Overall study: As released early, the data held 70 million to 100 million unique TCRs from HLA-typed donors. Broader study findings: Some TCR beta chains (roughly 160 of them) were listed as cytomegalovirus-associated.

Comments on this clone: Its antigen is unknown.

PCR amplification relied on 60 Vbeta primers (plus 13 Jbeta primers). Generated by immunoSEQ multiplex PCR, the TCRdb table keeps only in-frame clones and is missing some. This sample has about 130,000 clones, with 83% found just once. Material for sequencing was PBMCs. This receptor was taken from a woman aged 40 to 55 in good health and CMV-seropositive.

DNA for the CDR3: TGCGCCAGCAGCTTGGGAGGACTAGCGGGGGACTTCCTCACCGGGGAGCTGTTTTTT. As protein: CASSLGGLAGDFLTGELFF. This chain uses TRBV5-1 with TRBJ2-2, with 13 bases matching TRBD2. The CDR3 has 19 amino acids. Germline V CDR1 and CDR2: SGHRS, YFSETQ. V gave up 0 bases and J gave up 4 bases; unmatched junction bases: 9.